This T cell receptor beta chain was documented in a study of follicular helper T cells after annual influenza vaccination. Trimming removed 3 bases from V and 5 bases from J, with 12 bases in between. The CDR3 has 15 amino acids. CDR1 and CDR2 from the germline V gene are SGHRS and YFSETQ. TCRdb's table, derived via immunoSEQ multiplex PCR, lists solely in-frame clones and lacks some. Among fewer than 15,000 clones listed, about four fifths were seen once. Points on this clone: Its antigen is unidentified.

Specified time point: 2015-2016 season, pre-vaccination. Subjects lived in the community and lacked influenza vaccine within the prior 6 months. The study, taken as a whole, reports: Most later recoveries of Day 7 ICOS+CD38+ clones were ICOS-CD38- cTfh.

The receptor was derived from an adult who received the influenza vaccine. The sequencing here drew on CXCR5- memory CD4+ T cells sorted from blood, taken on the day of influenza vaccination. This rearrangement joins TRBV5-1 to TRBJ1-6; tentatively, D is TRBD1 (6 bases). CDR3 in amino acids: CASSSRGQHNSPLHF. The CDR3 nucleotides read TGCGCCAGCAGCTCCCGTGGACAGCATAATTCACCCCTCCACTTT.